This passage covers 2 T cell receptor beta chains from one sample sequenced in a study of cytomegalovirus exposure and HLA in healthy donors. Both 60 Vbeta primers and 13 Jbeta primers went into the PCR. Sequenced by immunoSEQ multiplex PCR; TCRdb stores in-frame clones only, minus some. In the table there are around 150,000 clones, roughly 82% of which are singletons. Sequencing was performed on PBMCs. Receptors originate from a woman aged 45-59 years in good health and CMV-seropositive.

The chain carries TRBV10-3 and TRBJ1-2; 7 bases align to TRBD1. J lost 2 bases, V lost 6 bases, and 3 bases had no gene match. Per germline, CDR1 ENHRY and CDR2 SYGVKD. The CDR3 covers 13 residues. CDR3 coding DNA: TGTGCCATCAGCGGACAGGCCAACTATGGCTACACCTTC. This encodes CAISGQANYGYTF.

The CDR3 region has the DNA TGTGCCAGTAGTACCACCAGGGGGCAGGAGACCCAGTACTTC. It yields the protein CASSTTRGQETQYF. This chain joins TRBV19 and TRBJ2-5; the match to TRBD1 covers 8 bases. In germline, CDR1 is LNHDA, CDR2 SQIVND (reference sequence). This CDR3 has 14 amino acids. The V and J ends lost 4 bases and 5 bases, in that order; junction bases with no gene match: 6.